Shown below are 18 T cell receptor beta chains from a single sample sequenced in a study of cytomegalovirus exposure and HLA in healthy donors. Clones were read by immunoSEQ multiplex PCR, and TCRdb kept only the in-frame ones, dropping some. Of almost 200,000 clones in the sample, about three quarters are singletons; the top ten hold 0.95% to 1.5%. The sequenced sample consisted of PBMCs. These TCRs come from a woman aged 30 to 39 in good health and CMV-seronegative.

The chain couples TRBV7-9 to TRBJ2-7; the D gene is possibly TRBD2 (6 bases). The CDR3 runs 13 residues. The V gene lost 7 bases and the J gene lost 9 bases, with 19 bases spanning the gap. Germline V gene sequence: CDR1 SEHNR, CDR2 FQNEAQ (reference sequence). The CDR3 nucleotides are TGTGCCAGCATCCCACCTAGCGCTGAACGGCAGTACTTC. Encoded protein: CASIPPSAERQYF. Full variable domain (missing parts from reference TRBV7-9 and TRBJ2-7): DTGVSQNPRHKITKRGQNVTFRCDPISEHNRLYWYRQTLGQGPEFLTYFQNEAQLEKSRLLSDRFSAERPKGSFSTLEIQRTEQGDSAMYLCASIPPSAERQYFGPGTRLTVT.

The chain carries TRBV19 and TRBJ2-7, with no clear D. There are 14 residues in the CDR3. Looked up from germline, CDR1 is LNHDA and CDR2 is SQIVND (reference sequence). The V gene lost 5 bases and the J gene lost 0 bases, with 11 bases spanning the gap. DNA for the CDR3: TGTGCCAGTAGTGCCAGTAGCCCCTCCTACGAGCAGTACTTC. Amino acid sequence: CASSASSPSYEQYF.

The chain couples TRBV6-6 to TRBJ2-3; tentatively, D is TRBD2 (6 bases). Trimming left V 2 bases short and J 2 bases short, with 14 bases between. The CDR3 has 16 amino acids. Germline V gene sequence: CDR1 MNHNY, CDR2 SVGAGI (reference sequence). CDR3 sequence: CASSYGDSWHTDTQYF. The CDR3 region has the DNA TGTGCCAGCAGTTACGGGGACTCTTGGCACACAGATACGCAGTATTTT.

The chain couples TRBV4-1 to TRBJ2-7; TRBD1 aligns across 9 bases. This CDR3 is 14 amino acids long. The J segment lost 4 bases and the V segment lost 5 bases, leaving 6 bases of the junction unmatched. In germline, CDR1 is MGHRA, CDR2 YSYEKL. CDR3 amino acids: CASSKPGQGYEQYF. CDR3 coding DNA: TGCGCCAGCAGCAAGCCGGGACAGGGATACGAGCAGTACTTC.

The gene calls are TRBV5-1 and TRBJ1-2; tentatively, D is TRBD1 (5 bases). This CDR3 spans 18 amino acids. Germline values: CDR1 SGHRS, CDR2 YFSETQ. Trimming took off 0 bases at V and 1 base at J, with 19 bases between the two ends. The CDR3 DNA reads TGCGCCAGCAGCTTGGAGTACCGAGACAGCCCGTTTAACTATGGCTACACCTTC. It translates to CASSLEYRDSPFNYGYTF.

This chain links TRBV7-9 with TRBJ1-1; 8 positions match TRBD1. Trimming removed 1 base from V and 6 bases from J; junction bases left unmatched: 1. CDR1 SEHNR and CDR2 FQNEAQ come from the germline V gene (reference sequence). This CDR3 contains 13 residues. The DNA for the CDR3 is TGTGCCAGCAGCTTAGGGACAGGGTCTGAAGCTTTCTTT. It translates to CASSLGTGSEAFF.

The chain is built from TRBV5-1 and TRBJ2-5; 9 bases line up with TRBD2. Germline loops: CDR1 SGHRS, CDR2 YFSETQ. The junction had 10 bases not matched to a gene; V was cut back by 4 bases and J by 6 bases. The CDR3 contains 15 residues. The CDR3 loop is CASSRGPSGGKTQYF. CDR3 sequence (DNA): TGCGCCAGCAGCCGGGGCCCCAGCGGGGGGAAGACCCAGTACTTC.

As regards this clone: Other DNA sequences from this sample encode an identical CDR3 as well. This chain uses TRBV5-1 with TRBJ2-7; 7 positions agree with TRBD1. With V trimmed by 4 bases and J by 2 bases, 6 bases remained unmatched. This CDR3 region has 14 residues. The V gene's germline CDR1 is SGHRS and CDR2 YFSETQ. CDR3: CASSPRQGPYEQYF. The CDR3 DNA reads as TGCGCCAGCAGCCCCAGACAGGGTCCCTACGAGCAGTACTTC. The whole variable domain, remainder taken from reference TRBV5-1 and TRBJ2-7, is KAGVTQTPRYLIKTRGQQVTLSCSPISGHRSVSWYQQTPGQGLQFLFEYFSETQRNKGNFPGRFSGRQFSNSRSEMNVSTLELGDSALYLCASSPRQGPYEQYFGPGTRLTVT.

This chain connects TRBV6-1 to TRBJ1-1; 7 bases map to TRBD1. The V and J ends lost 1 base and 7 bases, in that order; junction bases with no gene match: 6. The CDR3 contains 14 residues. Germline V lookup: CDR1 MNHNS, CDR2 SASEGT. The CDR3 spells CASSEGAGGYEAFF. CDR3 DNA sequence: TGTGCCAGCAGTGAAGGGGCAGGGGGATATGAAGCTTTCTTT.

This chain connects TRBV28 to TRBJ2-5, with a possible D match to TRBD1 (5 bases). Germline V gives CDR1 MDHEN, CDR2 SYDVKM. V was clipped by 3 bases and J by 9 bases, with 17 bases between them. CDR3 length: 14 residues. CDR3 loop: CASSFLGPTGPQYF. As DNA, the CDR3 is TGTGCCAGCAGTTTCTTGGGCCCAACAGGACCCCAGTACTTC.

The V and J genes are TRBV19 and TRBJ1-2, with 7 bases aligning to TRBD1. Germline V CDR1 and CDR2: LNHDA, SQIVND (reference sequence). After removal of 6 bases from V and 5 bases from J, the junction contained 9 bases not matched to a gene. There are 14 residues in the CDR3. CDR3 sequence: CASRKAQGVYGYTF. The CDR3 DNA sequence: TGTGCCAGTAGGAAGGCCCAGGGGGTTTATGGCTACACCTTC.

CDR3 DNA sequence: TGTGCCACATCCCGGGCCGGACAGGGTTTGGGTGGCTACACCTTC. It specifies CATSRAGQGLGGYTF. The rearrangement links TRBV27 to TRBJ1-2, with TRBD1 matching over 8 bases. Germline V lookup: CDR1 MNHEY, CDR2 SMNVEV (reference sequence). The CDR3 loop spans 15 amino acids. V was pared by 10 bases and J by 7 bases, with 17 bases of the junction left unmatched.

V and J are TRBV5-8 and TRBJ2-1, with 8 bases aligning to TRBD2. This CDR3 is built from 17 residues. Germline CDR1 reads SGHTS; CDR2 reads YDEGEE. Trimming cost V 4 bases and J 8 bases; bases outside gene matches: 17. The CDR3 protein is CASSGTRGSGRGHEQFF. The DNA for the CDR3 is TGTGCCAGCAGCGGGACCCGGGGCAGCGGGAGAGGCCATGAGCAGTTCTTC.

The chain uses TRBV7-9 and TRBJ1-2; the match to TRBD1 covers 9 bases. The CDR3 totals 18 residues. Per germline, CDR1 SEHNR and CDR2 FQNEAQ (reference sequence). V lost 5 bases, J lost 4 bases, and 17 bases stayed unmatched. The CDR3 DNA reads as TGTGCCAGCAGCCCTGGGCGGGCCCGGGACAGGGACGGCTATGGCTACACCTTC. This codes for CASSPGRARDRDGYGYTF.

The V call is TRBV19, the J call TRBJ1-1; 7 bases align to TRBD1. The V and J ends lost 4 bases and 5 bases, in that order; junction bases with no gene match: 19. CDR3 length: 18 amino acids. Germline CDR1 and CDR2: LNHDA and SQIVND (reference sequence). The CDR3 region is CASSTLPGQVGAATEAFF. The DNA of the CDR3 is TGTGCCAGTAGTACTCTACCCGGACAGGTAGGGGCTGCTACTGAAGCTTTCTTT.

For the CDR3, the DNA is TGCGCCAGCAGCCTCGCCGGGGGGGTAGTGACCGGGGAGCTGTTTTTT. It yields the protein CASSLAGGVVTGELFF. The chain recombines TRBV5-1 with TRBJ2-2; TRBD2 matches at 8 bases. Germline V lookup: CDR1 SGHRS, CDR2 YFSETQ. J gave up 5 bases and V 4 bases, and 10 bases lay outside the gene matches. The CDR3 loop spans 16 amino acids. Together with reference TRBV5-1 and TRBJ2-2, the CDR3 gives the full variable domain: KAGVTQTPRYLIKTRGQQVTLSCSPISGHRSVSWYQQTPGQGLQFLFEYFSETQRNKGNFPGRFSGRQFSNSRSEMNVSTLELGDSALYLCASSLAGGVVTGELFFGEGSRLTVL.

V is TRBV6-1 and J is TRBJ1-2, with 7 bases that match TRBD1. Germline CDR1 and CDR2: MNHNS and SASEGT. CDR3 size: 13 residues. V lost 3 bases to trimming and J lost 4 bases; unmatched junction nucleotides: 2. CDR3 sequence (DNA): TGTGCCAGCAGTGACAGGGGGGTCTATGGCTACACCTTC. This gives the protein CASSDRGVYGYTF.

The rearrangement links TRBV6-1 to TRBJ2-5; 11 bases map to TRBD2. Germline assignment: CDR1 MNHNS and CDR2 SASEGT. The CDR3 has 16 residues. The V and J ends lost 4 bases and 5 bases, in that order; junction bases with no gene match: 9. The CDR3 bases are TGTGCCAGCAGTGGAAAGGGACTAGCGGTCCGGGAGACCCAGTACTTC. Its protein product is CASSGKGLAVRETQYF.